One sample yielded the 4 T cell receptor beta chains listed below, sequenced in a study of shared clonotypes between healthy human individuals. Produced via immunoSEQ multiplex PCR; TCRdb's table is partial and in-frame only. The sample shows approximately 1.9 million clones, 85% to 95% of them seen only once. The naive CD8 population came from CD45RO-negative cells selected for CCR7, without terminally differentiated effector memory CD45RA+ cells. Sequenced sample: naive CD8+ T cells from PBMCs. The receptor source for this set is a man between 18 and 35 years old in good health. Some clones in this sample may be carry-over from other donors' samples.

The rearrangement uses TRBV28 and TRBJ2-4; 7 bases match TRBD2. CDR1 is MDHEN and CDR2 is SYDVKM in the germline V gene. The length of the CDR3 is 14 residues. With 3 bases clipped from V and 5 bases from J, the junction kept 4 bases outside the gene matches. The CDR3 loop is CASSLVGGENIQYF. The CDR3 DNA follows: TGTGCCAGCAGTTTGGTGGGGGGGGAAAACATTCAGTACTTC.

The chain joins TRBV9 to TRBJ2-7, with 12 positions matching TRBD1. The V gene end was trimmed by 3 bases and the J gene end by 6 bases; junction bases not matched to a gene: 7. The CDR3 consists of 15 residues. CDR1 is SGDLS, CDR2 YYNGEE, per germline. CDR3 amino acids: CASSGRDRGLGEQYF. The CDR3, as DNA: TGTGCCAGCAGCGGAAGGGACAGGGGGCTTGGCGAGCAGTACTTC.

The chain employs TRBV29-1 and TRBJ2-7; 9 bases match TRBD1. V was clipped by 7 bases and J by 0 bases; unmatched bases: 13. Germline lookup yields CDR1 SQVTM and CDR2 ANQGSEA. The CDR3 consists of 16 residues. The chain's CDR3 is CSALGDRESHSYEQYF. CDR3 sequence (DNA): TGCAGCGCCTTGGGGGACAGGGAAAGTCACTCCTACGAGCAGTACTTC.

This clone was seen a few times. This chain joins TRBV27 and TRBJ1-5, with TRBD1 matching over 9 bases. CDR3 size: 14 residues. The germline V gene encodes CDR1 MNHEY and CDR2 SMNVEV (reference sequence). The trim removed 5 bases at V and 7 bases at J, leaving 6 bases unmatched. DNA of the CDR3: TGTGCCAGCAGTCAAGGACAGGGGTGGCAGCCCCAGCATTTT. It encodes CASSQGQGWQPQHF.